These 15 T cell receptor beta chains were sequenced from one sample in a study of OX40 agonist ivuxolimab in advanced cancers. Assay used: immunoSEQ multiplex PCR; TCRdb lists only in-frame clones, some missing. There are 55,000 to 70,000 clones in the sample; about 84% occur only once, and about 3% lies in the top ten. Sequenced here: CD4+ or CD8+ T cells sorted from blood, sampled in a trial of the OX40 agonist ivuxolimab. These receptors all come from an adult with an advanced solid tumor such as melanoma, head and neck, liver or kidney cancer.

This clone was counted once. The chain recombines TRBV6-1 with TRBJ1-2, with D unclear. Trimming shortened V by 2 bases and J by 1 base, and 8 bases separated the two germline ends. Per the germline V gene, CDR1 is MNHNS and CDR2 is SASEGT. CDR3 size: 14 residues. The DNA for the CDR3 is TGTGCCAGCAGTGAAACGTACAGTAACTATGGCTACACCTTC. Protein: CASSETYSNYGYTF.

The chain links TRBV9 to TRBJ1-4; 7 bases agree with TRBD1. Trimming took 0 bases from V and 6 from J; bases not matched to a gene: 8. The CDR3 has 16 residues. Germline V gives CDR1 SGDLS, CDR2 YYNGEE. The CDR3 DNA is TGTGCCAGCAGCGTAGGTTTTGACAGGGCGGATGAAAAACTGTTTTTT. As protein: CASSVGFDRADEKLFF.

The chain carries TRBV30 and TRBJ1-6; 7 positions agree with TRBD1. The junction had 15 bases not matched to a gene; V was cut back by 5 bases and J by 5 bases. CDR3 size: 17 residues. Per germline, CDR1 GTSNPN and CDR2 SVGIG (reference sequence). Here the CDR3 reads CAWGAPPTGTDNSPLHF. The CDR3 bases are TGTGCCTGGGGCGCCCCTCCAACCGGGACAGATAATTCACCCCTCCACTTT. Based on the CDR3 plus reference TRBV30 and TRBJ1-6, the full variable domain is SQTIHQWPATLVQPVGSPLSLECTVEGTSNPNLYWYRQAAGRGLQLLFYSVGIGQISSEVPQNLSASRPQDRQFILSSKKLLLSDSGFYLCAWGAPPTGTDNSPLHFGNGTRLTVT.

CDR3 amino acids: CATERGGGYTF. In nucleotides, the CDR3 is TGTGCCACCGAGAGAGGCGGGGGCTACACCTTC. The V and J genes are TRBV19 and TRBJ1-2; unclear D gene. This CDR3 spans 11 amino acids. The germline CDR1 and CDR2 sequences are LNHDA and SQIVND (reference sequence). V lost 10 bases and J 8 bases, leaving 14 bases between the germline ends.

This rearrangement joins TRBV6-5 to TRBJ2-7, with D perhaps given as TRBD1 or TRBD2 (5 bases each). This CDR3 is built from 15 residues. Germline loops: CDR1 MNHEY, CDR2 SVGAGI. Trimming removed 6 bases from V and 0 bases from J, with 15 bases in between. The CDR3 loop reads CASSMGDVRSYEQYF. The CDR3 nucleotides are TGTGCCAGCAGCATGGGGGACGTCCGCTCCTACGAGCAGTACTTC.

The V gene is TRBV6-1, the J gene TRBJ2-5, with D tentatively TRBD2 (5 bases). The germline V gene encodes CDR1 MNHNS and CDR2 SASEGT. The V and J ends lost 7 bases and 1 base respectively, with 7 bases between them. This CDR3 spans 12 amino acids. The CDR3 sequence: CASKGGQETQYF. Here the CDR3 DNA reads TGTGCCAGCAAAGGAGGCCAAGAGACCCAGTACTTC.

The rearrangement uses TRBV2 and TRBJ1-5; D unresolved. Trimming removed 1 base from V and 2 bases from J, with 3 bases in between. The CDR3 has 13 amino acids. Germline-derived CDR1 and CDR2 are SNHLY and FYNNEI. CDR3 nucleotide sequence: TGTGCCAGCAGTGAAGGACGCAATCAGCCCCAGCATTTT. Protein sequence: CASSEGRNQPQHF.

The CDR3 loop is CASSQGLEGEAFF. The DNA of the CDR3 is TGTGCCAGCAGCCAAGGATTAGAAGGGGAAGCTTTCTTT. The V and J genes are TRBV14 and TRBJ1-1; D is ambiguous. With 1 base removed from V and 8 bases from J, the gap between germline ends came to 11 bases. The CDR3 has 13 amino acids. Germline V gene lookup returns CDR1 SGHDN and CDR2 FVKESK.

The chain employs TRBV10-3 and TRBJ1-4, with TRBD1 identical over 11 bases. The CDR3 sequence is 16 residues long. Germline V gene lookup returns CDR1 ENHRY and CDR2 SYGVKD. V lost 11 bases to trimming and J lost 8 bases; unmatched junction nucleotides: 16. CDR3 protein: CARGLAGQGAWEKLFF. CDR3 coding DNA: TGTGCCCGAGGGTTAGCCGGACAGGGGGCTTGGGAAAAACTGTTTTTT.

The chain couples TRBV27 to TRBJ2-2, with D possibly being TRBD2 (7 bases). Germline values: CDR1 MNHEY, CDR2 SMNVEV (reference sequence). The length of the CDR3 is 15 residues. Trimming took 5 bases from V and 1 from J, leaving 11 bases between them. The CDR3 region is CASSNGGLNTGELFF. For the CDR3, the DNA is TGTGCCAGCAGTAACGGGGGGCTGAACACCGGGGAGCTGTTTTTT.

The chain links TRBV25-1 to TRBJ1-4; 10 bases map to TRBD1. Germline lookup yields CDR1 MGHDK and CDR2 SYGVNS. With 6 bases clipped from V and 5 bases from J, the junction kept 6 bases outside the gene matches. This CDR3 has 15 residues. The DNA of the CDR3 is TGTGCCAGCAGGTCTGGGACAGGGGAAAATGAAAAACTGTTTTTT. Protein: CASRSGTGENEKLFF.

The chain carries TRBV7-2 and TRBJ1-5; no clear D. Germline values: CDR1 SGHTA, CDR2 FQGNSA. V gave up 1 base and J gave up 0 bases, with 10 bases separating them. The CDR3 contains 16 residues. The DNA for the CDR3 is TGTGCCAGCAGCTTAGGGTCAGCGGATAGCAATCAGCCCCAGCATTTT. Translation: CASSLGSADSNQPQHF.

The CDR3 spells CASSPLPDTQYF. DNA for the CDR3: TGTGCCAGCAGCCCTCTCCCAGATACGCAGTATTTT. The rearrangement joins TRBV7-8 to TRBJ2-3; D gene unclear. Germline loops: CDR1 SGHVS, CDR2 FQNEAQ. Trimming shortened V by 5 bases and J by 4 bases, and 7 bases separated the two germline ends. This CDR3 contains 12 residues. Looking up the rest from reference TRBV7-8 and TRBJ2-3 gives the full variable domain: GAGVSQSPRYKVAKRGQDVALRCDPISGHVSLFWYQQALGQGPEFLTYFQNEAQLDKSGLPSDRFFAERPEGSVSTLKIQRTQQEDSAVYLCASSPLPDTQYFGPGTRLTVL.

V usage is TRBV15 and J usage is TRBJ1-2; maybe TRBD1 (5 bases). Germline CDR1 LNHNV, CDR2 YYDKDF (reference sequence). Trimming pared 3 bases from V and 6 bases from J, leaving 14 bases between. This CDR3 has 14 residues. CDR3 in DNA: TGTGCCACCAGCAGGGGGGGTTGGAGGGATGGCTACACCTTC. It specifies CATSRGGWRDGYTF.

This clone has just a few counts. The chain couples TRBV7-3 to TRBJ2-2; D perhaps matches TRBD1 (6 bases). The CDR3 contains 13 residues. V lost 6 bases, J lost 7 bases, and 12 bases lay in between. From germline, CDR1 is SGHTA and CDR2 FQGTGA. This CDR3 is CASRQGGNGELFF. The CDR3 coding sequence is TGTGCCAGCAGACAGGGTGGAAACGGGGAGCTGTTTTTT.